Below, 16 T cell receptor beta chains from the same sample are listed, as sequenced in a study of shared clonotypes between healthy human individuals. Assay used: immunoSEQ multiplex PCR; TCRdb lists only in-frame clones, some missing. In the table there are approximately 2.3 million clones, about 92% of which are singletons. What was sequenced was naive CD4+ T cells from PBMCs. This sample's subset: CD45RA+ positively selected. These receptors originate from a man in his late teens or twenties in good health. Some clones in this sample may be carry-over from other donors' samples.

The chain uses TRBV9 and TRBJ1-1; D gene unclear. The V gene lost 0 bases and the J gene lost 10 bases, with 16 bases spanning the gap. Germline V gene sequence: CDR1 SGDLS, CDR2 YYNGEE. The CDR3 loop spans 14 amino acids. This chain's CDR3 is CASSVGQQSLRAFF. CDR3 DNA: TGTGCCAGCAGCGTAGGGCAGCAGAGTCTCCGAGCTTTCTTT.

V usage is TRBV5-1 and J usage is TRBJ2-1; no firm D call. The CDR3 consists of 16 residues. CDR1 is SGHRS and CDR2 is YFSETQ in the germline V gene. V shed 2 bases and J shed 0 bases, with 12 bases lying between them. The CDR3 DNA sequence: TGCGCCAGCAGCTTCCTAAGCCAAAGCTCCTACAATGAGCAGTTCTTC. It translates to CASSFLSQSSYNEQFF.

The genes are TRBV5-4 and TRBJ1-4, with 7 positions matching TRBD1. Trimming cost V 1 base and J 8 bases; bases outside gene matches: 8. Per germline, CDR1 SGHNT and CDR2 YYREEE (reference sequence). The CDR3 is 15 amino acids. The CDR3 bases are TGTGCCAGCAGCTTGAGGCTTCCACAGGGGGAAAAACTGTTTTTT. Amino acids: CASSLRLPQGEKLFF.

V and J are TRBV7-2 and TRBJ1-5, with D uncertain. Trimming pared 1 base from V and 0 bases from J, leaving 7 bases between. Germline V gene lookup returns CDR1 SGHTA and CDR2 FQGNSA. The CDR3 spans 15 residues. For the CDR3, the DNA is TGTGCCAGCAGCTTAGATCGGCTTAGCAATCAGCCCCAGCATTTT. Translating it yields CASSLDRLSNQPQHF. The full variable domain, completed using reference TRBV7-2 and TRBJ1-5, is GAGVSQSPSNKVTEKGKDVELRCDPISGHTALYWYRQSLGQGLEFLIYFQGNSAPDKSGLPSDRFSAERTGGSVSTLTIQRTQQEDSAVYLCASSLDRLSNQPQHFGDGTRLSIL.

A remark on this clone: Other DNA variants within this sample encode the same CDR3. The rearrangement uses TRBV14 and TRBJ1-1; a weak D match, TRBD1 (6 bases). The CDR3 totals 14 residues. V lost 4 bases and J lost 4, with 13 bases in between. Germline values: CDR1 SGHDN, CDR2 FVKESK. CDR3 in DNA: TGTGCCAGCAGCCTTCAGGGGTGGGGCACTGAAGCTTTCTTT. Its translation is CASSLQGWGTEAFF.

V gene TRBV19 combines with J gene TRBJ2-1; possible D gene TRBD1, 6 bases. The CDR3 contains 14 residues. The V gene lost 5 bases and the J gene lost 3 bases, with 11 bases spanning the gap. Germline V CDR1 and CDR2: LNHDA, SQIVND (reference sequence). The CDR3 DNA is TGTGCCAGTAGTTCGGCAGGGGACTACAATGAGCAGTTCTTC. It codes for CASSSAGDYNEQFF.

CDR3 residues: CASSQVLQTYNEQFF. CDR3 coding DNA: TGCGCCAGCAGCCAAGTTTTGCAGACCTACAATGAGCAGTTCTTC. This rearrangement joins TRBV4-1 to TRBJ2-1; D call uncertain. The CDR3 has 15 residues. Deletions cut 1 base from V and 2 bases from J, with 9 bases between. Germline CDR1 is MGHRA and CDR2 is YSYEKL.

V and J are TRBV10-3 and TRBJ2-5; weak D call: TRBD1 (5 bases). Germline CDR1 and CDR2: ENHRY and SYGVKD. The CDR3 spans 15 residues. Trimming cost V 2 bases and J 5 bases, with 15 bases left between them. Written as DNA, the CDR3 is TGTGCCATCAGTGAGAATGGCAGGGCGGCGGAGACCCAGTACTTC. The encoded protein is CAISENGRAAETQYF.

The DNA of the CDR3 is TGTGCCAGCAGCCCCGGGAGGGTTAGCACAGATACGCAGTATTTT. It codes for CASSPGRVSTDTQYF. V usage is TRBV11-3 and J usage is TRBJ2-3; TRBD2 agrees at 8 bases. This CDR3 contains 15 residues. J was trimmed by 0 bases and V by 5 bases; bases with no gene match: 4. Looked up from germline, CDR1 is SGHNT and CDR2 is YENEEA.

V usage is TRBV19 and J usage is TRBJ1-5, with D unresolved. Germline-derived CDR1 and CDR2 are LNHDA and SQIVND (reference sequence). This CDR3 region has 16 residues. Trimming stripped 5 bases from V and 2 bases from J, with 16 bases between. DNA for the CDR3: TGTGCCAGTAGTCTCACTAATCCAATCGGCAATCAGCCCCAGCATTTT. This codes for CASSLTNPIGNQPQHF.

The rearrangement links TRBV28 to TRBJ2-1; tentative D call: TRBD2 (5 bases). Germline CDR1 is MDHEN and CDR2 is SYDVKM. Trimming took off 2 bases at V and 0 bases at J, with 17 bases between the two ends. The CDR3 loop spans 18 amino acids. The CDR3 region is CASSLLRVARSSYNEQFF. Here the CDR3 DNA reads TGTGCCAGCAGTTTACTGAGGGTAGCGAGGAGCTCCTACAATGAGCAGTTCTTC.

The chain links TRBV15 to TRBJ2-3; weak D call: TRBD1 (5 bases). The CDR3 extends over 16 amino acids. CDR1 and CDR2 from the germline V gene are LNHNV and YYDKDF (reference sequence). V dropped 0 bases and J dropped 0 bases, with 10 bases sitting between them. The CDR3 coding sequence is TGTGCCACCAGCAGAGATTGGGGCCCGAGCACAGATACGCAGTATTTT. Translation gives CATSRDWGPSTDTQYF.

This rearrangement joins TRBV30 to TRBJ2-1, with 7 bases that match TRBD2. The CDR3 totals 12 residues. The J segment lost 15 bases and the V segment lost 0 bases, leaving 8 bases of the junction unmatched. CDR1 and CDR2 from the germline V gene are GTSNPN and SVGIG (reference sequence). CDR3 sequence: CAWSVLGLAGFF. The CDR3 nucleotides are TGTGCCTGGAGTGTTCTGGGTTTAGCGGGGTTCTTC.

J is TRBJ1-1 and V is TRBV9; D may be TRBD1 (6 bases). Germline V lookup: CDR1 SGDLS, CDR2 YYNGEE. The CDR3 is made up of 13 amino acids. The germline V and J ends were trimmed by 3 bases and 3 bases, with 9 bases remaining between them. The CDR3 sequence: CASSGTDYTEAFF. CDR3 DNA sequence: TGTGCCAGCAGCGGGACAGATTACACTGAAGCTTTCTTT.

The chain is built from TRBV6-6 and TRBJ2-7, with 10 bases matching TRBD2. With V trimmed by 10 bases and J by 4 bases, 16 bases remained unmatched. CDR3 length: 16 amino acids. Germline V CDR1 and CDR2: MNHNY, SVGAGI (reference sequence). The CDR3 DNA is TGTGCCATCGGGGGAAGCGGGAGGGAAACCTTGTACGAGCAGTACTTC. Protein: CAIGGSGRETLYEQYF.

The J gene is TRBJ2-1, the V gene TRBV28; D gene ambiguous. V was shortened by 1 base and J by 2 bases, with 6 bases between the two germline ends. This CDR3 is built from 14 residues. The germline CDR1 and CDR2 sequences are MDHEN and SYDVKM. CDR3 protein: CASSLFLPYNEQFF. The CDR3 coding sequence is TGTGCCAGCAGTTTATTTTTACCCTACAATGAGCAGTTCTTC.